This T cell receptor (beta chain) originates from a study of cytomegalovirus exposure and HLA in healthy donors. This clone was counted a few times. Its antigen is undetermined. Donors showed nominal health when sampled, although they likely had unrecorded immune exposures. The CDR3 length is 16 residues. Germline V CDR1 and CDR2: MDHEN, SYDVKM. The J segment lost 3 bases and the V segment lost 6 bases, leaving 8 bases of the junction unmatched. Study-level results: Among donors in an Asian-associated ancestry cluster, a later analysis reportedly found fewer N-insertions than the roughly 650-donor mean. What TCR beta sequences reportedly achieved was accurate prediction of HLA-A and HLA-B alleles in most subjects.

In the PCR, 60 Vbeta and 13 Jbeta primers were used. Profiled with immunoSEQ multiplex PCR; TCRdb holds only in-frame clones, not every one. The data contain about 160,000 clones, around four fifths of them singletons. The rearrangement links TRBV28 to TRBJ2-1, with 10 nucleotides matching TRBD2. This TCR was recovered from a man under 40 in good health and CMV-seronegative. Sequencing was done on a sample of PBMCs. The chain's CDR3 is CASRPEREGHYNEQFF. For the CDR3, the DNA is TGTGCCAGCAGGCCCGAGCGGGAGGGCCACTACAATGAGCAGTTCTTC.